Shown below are 17 T cell receptor beta chains from a single sample sequenced in a study of blood T cell repertoires in COVID-19. The assay was immunoSEQ multiplex PCR, and TCRdb's table has in-frame clones only and misses some. Here the sample spans approximately 75,000 clones, 80% to 95% being singletons. Source material: peripheral blood. These receptors all come from a human donor in a cohort sampled during active COVID-19.

The chain couples TRBV5-8 to TRBJ1-5; 8 nucleotides align to TRBD1. V lost 4 bases, J lost 2 bases, and 11 bases stayed unmatched. CDR3 length equals 17 residues. Germline V gene data show CDR1 as SGHTS and CDR2 as YDEGEE. Here the CDR3 reads CASSAGTGSGGNQPQHF. The CDR3 bases are TGTGCCAGCAGCGCCGGGACAGGTTCGGGGGGCAATCAGCCCCAGCATTTT.

This clone has a handful of counts. This chain links TRBV19 with TRBJ2-7; a possible D gene is TRBD2 (5 bases). Trimming pared 3 bases from V and 2 bases from J, leaving 14 bases between. Germline V CDR1 and CDR2: LNHDA, SQIVND (reference sequence). The CDR3 is 15 residues long. The CDR3 spells CASSINWQEAYEQYF. The DNA of the CDR3 is TGTGCCAGTAGTATCAATTGGCAGGAGGCCTACGAGCAGTACTTC.

The CDR3 region has the DNA TGTGCCAGCTCACCACTCCCGGGACAGGGGAACACTGAAGCTTTCTTT. This sequence encodes CASSPLPGQGNTEAFF. This sequence joins TRBV18 and TRBJ1-1, with 9 bases that match TRBD1. With V trimmed by 1 base and J by 1 base, 4 bases remained unmatched. Germline V gene sequence: CDR1 KGHSH, CDR2 LQKENI. CDR3 size: 16 residues.

The count of this clone is one. This chain joins TRBV25-1 and TRBJ2-7, with TRBD2 matching 13 bases. Germline V CDR1 and CDR2: MGHDK, SYGVNS. V shed 6 bases and J 9 bases; nucleotides not matched to a gene: 8. The CDR3 is 14 amino acids. The CDR3 loop reads CASRDRLAGGPQYF. CDR3 DNA: TGTGCCAGCAGGGACCGACTAGCGGGGGGCCCGCAGTACTTC.

The chain has TRBV18 and TRBJ2-3, with 11 positions matching TRBD2. Germline CDR1 and CDR2: KGHSH and LQKENI. This CDR3 contains 16 residues. Germline trimming cut 2 bases from V and 2 bases from J; bases unmatched to any gene: 3. The CDR3 DNA is TGTGCCAGCTCACCATTAGCGGGGGGGGCCACAGATACGCAGTATTTT. It specifies CASSPLAGGATDTQYF.

The rearrangement uses TRBV5-6 and TRBJ1-6; TRBD1 aligns across 9 bases. The CDR3 sequence is 15 residues long. CDR1 and CDR2 (germline): SGHDT, YYEEEE. V lost 4 bases to trimming and J lost 6 bases; unmatched junction nucleotides: 5. The CDR3 here is CASSPLTGGNSPLHF. In nucleotides, the CDR3 is TGTGCCAGCAGCCCTCTGACAGGGGGTAATTCACCCCTCCACTTT.

The chain is built from TRBV4-1 and TRBJ1-3; no clear D gene. The CDR3 is 17 amino acids. Germline CDR1 reads MGHRA; CDR2 reads YSYEKL. Trimming pared 3 bases from V and 0 bases from J, leaving 15 bases between. This CDR3 reads CASSHGLTAFSGNTIYF. In nucleotides, the CDR3 is TGCGCCAGCAGCCATGGACTAACAGCGTTCTCTGGAAACACCATATATTTT.

This chain uses TRBV5-1 with TRBJ2-3; 10 bases line up with TRBD1. The CDR3 totals 15 residues. V lost 6 bases and J lost 5; bases outside the gene matches: 9. Per the germline V gene, CDR1 is SGHRS and CDR2 is YFSETQ. The CDR3 loop reads CASTLMTGGKDTQYF. For the CDR3, the DNA is TGCGCCAGCACCCTAATGACAGGGGGCAAAGATACGCAGTATTTT.

The gene calls are TRBV5-1 and TRBJ2-7, with 15 bases identical to TRBD2. CDR3 length: 18 residues. CDR1 is SGHRS, CDR2 YFSETQ, per germline. The V gene end was trimmed by 4 bases and the J gene end by 0 bases; junction bases not matched to a gene: 8. The CDR3 loop reads CASSPGLAGGTSSYEQYF. DNA of the CDR3: TGCGCCAGCAGCCCGGGACTAGCGGGGGGAACGAGCTCCTACGAGCAGTACTTC.

The chain recombines TRBV5-1 with TRBJ1-1; 7 nucleotides line up with TRBD1. Per germline, CDR1 SGHRS and CDR2 YFSETQ. CDR3 length: 15 residues. The ends lost 4 bases at V and 2 bases at J; junction bases unmatched: 8. The CDR3 DNA reads as TGCGCCAGCAGCGCGGGACAGAAGATTAACACTGAAGCTTTCTTT. It yields the protein CASSAGQKINTEAFF.

The CDR3 sequence is CASSKTVLGELFF. The CDR3 region has the DNA TGTGCCAGCAGTAAGACAGTTCTCGGGGAGCTGTTTTTT. The rearrangement joins TRBV6-2 or TRBV6-3 to TRBJ2-2; weak D call: TRBD1 (5 bases). Germline lookup yields CDR1 MNHEY and CDR2 SVGEGT. Trimming stripped 5 bases from V and 7 bases from J, with 11 bases between. The CDR3 spans 13 residues.

CDR3: CASSLTGRPGEQYF. The DNA of the CDR3 is TGTGCCAGCAGTTTGACAGGGAGACCGGGTGAGCAGTACTTC. The rearrangement joins TRBV28 to TRBJ2-7, with 7 bases aligning to TRBD1. From germline, CDR1 is MDHEN and CDR2 SYDVKM. The CDR3 is 14 residues long. V dropped 3 bases and J dropped 7; count of bases not matched to a gene: 9.

The genes are TRBV6-5 and TRBJ1-2; D is uncertain. Germline CDR1 and CDR2: MNHEY and SVGAGI. V was pared by 4 bases and J by 4 bases, with 7 bases between. The CDR3 spans 12 residues. The CDR3 DNA follows: TGTGCCAGCAGTTCGTCAGTCTATGGCTACACCTTC. Translating gives CASSSSVYGYTF.

A single count supports this clone. V gene TRBV5-6 combines with J gene TRBJ2-7; 7 bases match TRBD2. The CDR3 contains 14 residues. Per the germline V gene, CDR1 is SGHDT and CDR2 is YYEEEE. V was clipped by 0 bases and J by 4 bases; unmatched bases: 4. CDR3 protein: CASSLERGLYEQYF. In DNA, the CDR3 is TGTGCCAGCAGCTTGGAGCGGGGACTATACGAGCAGTACTTC.

Worth noting for this clone: At one end the junction does not follow the germline gene, possibly because of a read error. The chain employs TRBV7-7 and TRBJ2-7; the match to TRBD1 covers 7 bases. Looked up from germline, CDR1 is SSHAT and CDR2 is FNYEAQ (reference sequence). The CDR3 covers 15 residues. CDR3 in DNA: TGTGCTAGCAGCTTATCCGATTCAGGGGGCTACGAGCAGTACTTC. This sequence encodes CASSLSDSGGYEQYF.

The J gene is TRBJ2-1, the V gene TRBV21-1; TRBD2 was called by the table and not checked on the DNA. TRBV21-1 represents a pseudogene. The CDR3 runs 19 residues. The CDR3 sequence is CASSKEGVAGGPSYNEQFF. The CDR3 nucleotides read TGTGCCAGCAGCAAAGAAGGGGTAGCGGGGGGGCCGTCCTACAATGAGCAGTTCTTC.

This clone was seen a few times. V is TRBV4-1 and J is TRBJ1-2, with D maybe TRBD1 (5 bases). Between the trimmed V and J ends, which lost 0 bases and 5 bases, there was a span of 13 bases. The CDR3 runs 15 residues. Germline V lookup: CDR1 MGHRA, CDR2 YSYEKL. CDR3 loop: CASSQEYLGGYGYTF. The DNA of the CDR3 is TGCGCCAGCAGCCAAGAGTACCTGGGGGGATATGGCTACACCTTC.